This TCR beta chain was identified during a study of cytomegalovirus exposure and HLA in healthy donors. Primers: 60 Vbeta forward and 13 Jbeta reverse. Libraries were prepared by immunoSEQ multiplex PCR; TCRdb keeps only in-frame clonotypes and omits some of them. The sample holds 200,000 or so clones, roughly 80% seen once. The V segment lost 1 base and the J segment 5 bases; nucleotides outside the gene matches: 5. The CDR3 is made up of 15 amino acids. Germline values: CDR1 SGHTS, CDR2 YDEGEE. The sequencing sample was made of PBMCs. This receptor was obtained from a man aged 40-49 years in good health and CMV-seronegative. This chain joins TRBV5-8 and TRBJ1-5; TRBD1 matches at 8 bases. The CDR3 DNA follows: TGTGCCAGCAGCTTGTACAGGGGGATGGATCAGCCCCAGCATTTT. It is translated as CASSLYRGMDQPQHF.